These 17 T cell receptor beta chains were sequenced from one sample in a study of T cells in Graves' hyperthyroidism and ophthalmopathy (dated by TCRdb to the late 2010s). The library came from multiplex PCR. TCRdb lists the instrument as Illumina HiSeq 2000. The TCR beta CDR3 regions were amplified from the RNA transcripts. The TCR CDR3 was subjected to a first round of RT-PCR using the HTBI primer set and the Qiagen OneStep RT-PCR kit. The public reads were reprocessed in TCRdb via fastp at Q25 and MiXCR, keeping in-frame beta chains. Rows are combined by CDR3 protein, so each entry shows the most common genes and DNA. This sample is represented by approximately 370,000 distinct CDR3 sequences; 17% of them were singletons. Around a third of the sample is taken by the ten largest. Sequenced material: blood. All receptors derive from a woman in her 30s with Graves' hyperthyroidism that later progressed to Graves' ophthalmopathy.

The count of this clonotype is one. The chain joins TRBV19 to TRBJ1-5, with D possibly being TRBD1 (5 bases). Deletions cut 0 bases from V and 12 bases from J, with 9 bases between. The CDR3 covers 12 residues. Per germline, CDR1 LNHDA and CDR2 SQIVND (reference sequence). The CDR3 DNA sequence: TGTGCCAGTAGTATAGATAGGGACCTCCAGCATTTT. As protein: CASSIDRDLQHF. The whole variable domain, filled in from reference TRBV19 and TRBJ1-5, reads DGGITQSPKYLFRKEGQNVTLSCEQNLNHDAMYWYRQDPGQGLRLIYYSQIVNDFQKGDIAEGYSVSREKKESFPLTVTSAQKNPTAFYLCASSIDRDLQHFGDGTRLSIL.

This clonotype was found many times. The CDR3: CASSPRAGEETQYF. CDR3 sequence (DNA): TGTGCCAGCTCACCACGGGCAGGGGAGGAGACCCAGTACTTC. The chain combines TRBV18 with TRBJ2-5, with a possible D match to TRBD1 (6 bases). The CDR3 runs to 14 residues. Germline lookup yields CDR1 KGHSH and CDR2 LQKENI. V dropped 1 base and J dropped 5 bases, with 11 bases sitting between them.

This clonotype was seen repeatedly, ten times or more. V gene TRBV10-3 combines with J gene TRBJ1-1; D is unclear. This CDR3 region has 11 residues. Germline V CDR1 and CDR2: ENHRY, SYGVKD. With 6 bases removed from V and 6 bases from J, the gap between germline ends came to 8 bases. DNA for the CDR3: TGTGCCATCAGGGAAGGACCTGAAGCTTTCTTT. Translated, it gives CAIREGPEAFF.

This clonotype was detected ten times or more. The chain employs TRBV5-1 and TRBJ1-1, with 7 bases aligning to TRBD1. Germline assignment: CDR1 SGHRS and CDR2 YFSETQ. The CDR3 loop spans 14 amino acids. V gave up 5 bases and J gave up 0 bases; unmatched junction bases: 4. The CDR3 nucleotides are TGCGCCAGCAGGCGGGACAGCGTGAACACTGAAGCTTTCTTT. Amino acids: CASRRDSVNTEAFF.

This clonotype occurred many times. The chain is built from TRBV20-1 and TRBJ2-3, with no clear D. Germline CDR1 is DFQATT and CDR2 is SNEGSKA (reference sequence). The CDR3 consists of 13 residues. CDR3 region: CSTFPGGTDTQYF. The CDR3 DNA reads as TGCAGCACATTTCCCGGTGGGACAGATACGCAGTATTTT.

The chain carries TRBV19 and TRBJ2-1; 10 bases are shared with TRBD2. The ends lost 3 bases at V and 6 bases at J; junction bases unmatched: 5. Germline V gene sequence: CDR1 LNHDA, CDR2 SQIVND (reference sequence). CDR3 size: 15 residues. The DNA for the CDR3 is TGTGCCAGTAGTATCGCTAGCGGGGGAAGCAATGAGCAGTTCTTC. This sequence encodes CASSIASGGSNEQFF.

In this sample, this clonotype turned up many times. V is TRBV7-9 and J is TRBJ2-1, with 12 bases fitting TRBD2. Germline CDR1 reads SEHNR; CDR2 reads FQNEAQ (reference sequence). The CDR3 totals 18 residues. V lost 3 bases and J lost 4; bases outside the gene matches: 10. The CDR3 DNA is TGTGCCAGCAGCTTGGATGACCTAGCGGGAGGGGGTTACAATGAGCAGTTCTTC. It codes for CASSLDDLAGGGYNEQFF.

Note on this clonotype: The junction departs from the called germline gene at one end, perhaps through a read error. The chain has TRBV28 and TRBJ2-3; the D is unclear. CDR1 and CDR2 (germline): MDHEN, SYDVKM. This CDR3 comprises 12 residues. Here the CDR3 reads CASSPGTDTRYF. The CDR3 DNA sequence: TGTGCCAGCAGCCCCGGAACAGATACGCGGTATTTT. Using reference TRBV28 and TRBJ2-3 for the parts outside the CDR3, the full variable domain is DVKVTQSSRYLVKRTGEKVFLECVQDMDHENMFWYRQDPGLGLRLIYFSYDVKMKEKGDIPEGYSVSREKKERFSLILESASTNQTSMYLCASSPGTDTRYFGPGTRLTVL.

The rearrangement joins TRBV5-1 to TRBJ1-1; D is unresolved. The germline gives CDR1 SGHRS, CDR2 YFSETQ. Trimming removed 0 bases at V and 10 bases at J, with 16 bases between. The CDR3 is made up of 14 amino acids. CDR3 residues: CASSLDAVGPGAFF. The CDR3, as DNA: TGCGCCAGCAGCTTGGACGCTGTCGGACCGGGAGCTTTCTTT.

This clonotype occurred many times. The V gene is TRBV5-4, the J gene TRBJ1-1, with D uncertain. Germline values: CDR1 SGHNT, CDR2 YYREEE (reference sequence). CDR3 size: 15 residues. The V and J ends lost 2 bases and 0 bases respectively, with 11 bases between them. The CDR3 sequence is CASSFTLRMNTEAFF. The CDR3 bases are TGTGCCAGCAGCTTTACACTTAGAATGAACACTGAAGCTTTCTTT.

Ten or more counts support this clonotype. The rearrangement links TRBV29-1 to TRBJ2-7; 7 bases map to TRBD1. This CDR3 contains 13 residues. Trimming removed 6 bases from V and 1 base from J; junction bases left unmatched: 6. Germline CDR1 and CDR2: SQVTM and ANQGSEA. CDR3 loop: CSVQGQASYEQYF. DNA of the CDR3: TGCAGCGTGCAAGGACAGGCATCCTACGAGCAGTACTTC.

At least ten counts were recorded for this clonotype. The V gene is TRBV30, the J gene TRBJ2-3; D is unresolved. V lost 2 bases and J lost 0, with 6 bases in between. Germline V gene data show CDR1 as GTSNPN and CDR2 as SVGIG (reference sequence). CDR3 length: 13 residues. In DNA, the CDR3 is TGTGCCTGGAGTTTCGGGAGCACAGATACGCAGTATTTT. Translation: CAWSFGSTDTQYF.

The V and J genes are TRBV12-3 or TRBV12-4 and TRBJ1-2; possibly TRBD1 for D (5 bases). The CDR3 covers 14 residues. V was pared by 2 bases and J by 6 bases, with 13 bases between. The CDR3 reads CASSLIPGSHGYTF. CDR3 in DNA: TGTGCCAGCAGTTTAATACCAGGGAGCCATGGCTACACCTTC.

In this sample, this clonotype turned up a few times. This chain links TRBV7-4 with TRBJ2-7, with unresolved D. V was trimmed by 2 bases and J by 5 bases, leaving 13 bases between them. CDR3 length: 14 amino acids. Germline V CDR1 and CDR2: SGHVT, SQSDAQ. The CDR3 loop reads CASSLCRFVDEQYF. The CDR3 bases are TGTGCCAGCAGCTTATGCAGATTTGTGGACGAGCAGTACTTC.

This rearrangement joins TRBV19 to TRBJ1-1; D remains ambiguous. The CDR3 covers 15 residues. V was pared by 2 bases and J by 5 bases, with 15 bases between. Germline assignment: CDR1 LNHDA and CDR2 SQIVND (reference sequence). The CDR3 here is CASSIRADLRTEAFF. The CDR3 nucleotides are TGTGCCAGTAGTATACGGGCCGACCTCAGGACTGAAGCTTTCTTT.

The gene calls are TRBV4-1 and TRBJ2-5, with 9 positions matching TRBD2. Germline CDR1 MGHRA, CDR2 YSYEKL. J lost 5 bases, V lost 4 bases, and 8 bases had no gene match. The CDR3 is 15 amino acids. CDR3 sequence: CASSLLGTSRETQYF. The CDR3 DNA reads as TGCGCCAGCAGCCTCTTGGGGACTAGCAGGGAGACCCAGTACTTC.

This clonotype was seen ten or more times. The chain joins TRBV28 to TRBJ2-7; tentatively, D is TRBD2 (6 bases). Germline V CDR1 and CDR2: MDHEN, SYDVKM. Trimming took 3 bases from V and 7 from J, leaving 16 bases between them. The CDR3 runs to 14 residues. As DNA, the CDR3 is TGTGCCAGCAGTTTTTCAGCGGGTCTTGGAGAGCAGTACTTC. Protein product: CASSFSAGLGEQYF.